This TCR beta chain was sequenced for a study of Tregs in tolerant kidney transplant recipients. Mixed chimerism was transient after nonmyeloablative marrow transplants from related graft donors. Unstimulated regulatory T cells (CD4+CD25+CD127-), CD4+CD25- non-regulatory cells, CD4 and CD8 cells were FACS-sorted from thawed PBMCs. Study-wide points: Donor-specific Treg expansion exceeded global Treg expansion in tolerant patients, suggesting antigen drive.

Assay used: immunoSEQ multiplex PCR; TCRdb lists only in-frame clones, some missing. This sample yields about 50,000 clones, of which roughly 90% are seen a single time; roughly 15% belongs to the top ten. The CDR3 runs 15 residues. From germline, CDR1 is SGHDT and CDR2 YYEEEE. Trimming shortened V by 4 bases and J by 7 bases, and 17 bases separated the two germline ends. On this clone itself: What it binds is unknown.

The material was CD8+ T cells from blood (PBMCs), obtained 12 months after the transplant. The clonotype originates from a human patient who received a combined kidney and bone marrow transplant. Some of these T cells may belong to the graft donor. The V call is TRBV5-6, the J call TRBJ1-4; D possibly corresponds to TRBD1 (6 bases). DNA for the CDR3: TGTGCCAGCAGCCTGGGGGACACCCTAGGTGAAAAACTGTTTTTT. This sequence encodes CASSLGDTLGEKLFF.